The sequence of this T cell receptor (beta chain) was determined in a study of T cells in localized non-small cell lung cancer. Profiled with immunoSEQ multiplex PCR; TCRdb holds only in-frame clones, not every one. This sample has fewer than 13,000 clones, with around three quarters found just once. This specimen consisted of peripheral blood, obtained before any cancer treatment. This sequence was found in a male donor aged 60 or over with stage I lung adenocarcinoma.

DNA for the CDR3: TGTGCCAGCAGCCCCAGGACTAGTCGAGACAATGAGCAGTTCTTC. Protein product: CASSPRTSRDNEQFF. The chain is built from TRBV7-9 and TRBJ2-1; 7 nucleotides match TRBD2. The CDR3 has 15 residues. Germline lookup yields CDR1 SEHNR and CDR2 FQNEAQ (reference sequence). V was clipped by 5 bases and J by 5 bases; unmatched bases: 9.